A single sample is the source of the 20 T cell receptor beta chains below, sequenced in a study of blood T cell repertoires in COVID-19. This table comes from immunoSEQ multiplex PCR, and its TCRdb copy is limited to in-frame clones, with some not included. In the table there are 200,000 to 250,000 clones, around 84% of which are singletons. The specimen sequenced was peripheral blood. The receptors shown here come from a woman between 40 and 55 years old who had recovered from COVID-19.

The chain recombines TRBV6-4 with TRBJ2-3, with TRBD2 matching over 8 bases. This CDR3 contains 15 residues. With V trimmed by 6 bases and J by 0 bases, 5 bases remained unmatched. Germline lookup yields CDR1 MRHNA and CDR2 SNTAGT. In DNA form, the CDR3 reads TGTGCCAGCAGCAGCAGCGGGGGTAGCACAGATACGCAGTATTTT. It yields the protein CASSSSGGSTDTQYF.

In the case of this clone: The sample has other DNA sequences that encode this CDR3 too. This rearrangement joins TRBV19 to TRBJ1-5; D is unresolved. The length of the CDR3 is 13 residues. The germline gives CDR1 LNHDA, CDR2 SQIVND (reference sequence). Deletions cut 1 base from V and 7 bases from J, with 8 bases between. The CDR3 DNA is TGTGCCAGTAGTATAGGGGGAGGACAGCCCCAGCATTTT. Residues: CASSIGGGQPQHF.

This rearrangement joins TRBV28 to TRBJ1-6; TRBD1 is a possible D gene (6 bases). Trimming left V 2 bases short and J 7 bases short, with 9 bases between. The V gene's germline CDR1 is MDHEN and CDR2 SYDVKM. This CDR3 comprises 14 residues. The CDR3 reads CASSLQGYNSPLHF. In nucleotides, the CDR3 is TGTGCCAGCAGTTTACAGGGGTACAATTCACCCCTCCACTTT.

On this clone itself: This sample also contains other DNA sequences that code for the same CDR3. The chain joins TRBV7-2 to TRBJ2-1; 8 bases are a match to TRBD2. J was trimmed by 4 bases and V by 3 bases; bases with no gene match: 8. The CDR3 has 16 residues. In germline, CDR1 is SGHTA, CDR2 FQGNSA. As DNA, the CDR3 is TGTGCCAGCAGCTTTCCGAGCGGGGGTTCTTACAATGAGCAGTTCTTC. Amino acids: CASSFPSGGSYNEQFF.

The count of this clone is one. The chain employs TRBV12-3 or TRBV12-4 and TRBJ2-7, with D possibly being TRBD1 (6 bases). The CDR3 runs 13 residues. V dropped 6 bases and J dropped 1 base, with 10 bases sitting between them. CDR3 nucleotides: TGTGCCAGCAGGCGGACAGAGTCCTACGAGCAGTACTTC. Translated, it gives CASRRTESYEQYF.

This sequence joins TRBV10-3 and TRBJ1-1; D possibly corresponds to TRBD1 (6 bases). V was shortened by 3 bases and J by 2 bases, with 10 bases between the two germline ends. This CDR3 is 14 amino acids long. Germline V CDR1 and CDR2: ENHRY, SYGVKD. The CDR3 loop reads CAISEVGGNTEAFF. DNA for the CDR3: TGTGCCATCAGTGAAGTAGGGGGTAACACTGAAGCTTTCTTT.

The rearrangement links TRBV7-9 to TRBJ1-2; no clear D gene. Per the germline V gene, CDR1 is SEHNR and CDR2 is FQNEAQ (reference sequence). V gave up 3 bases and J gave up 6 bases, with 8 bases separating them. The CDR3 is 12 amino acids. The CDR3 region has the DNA TGTGCCAGCAGCTTTACTGCGAATGGCTACACCTTC. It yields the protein CASSFTANGYTF. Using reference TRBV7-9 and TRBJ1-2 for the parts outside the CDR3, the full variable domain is DTGVSQNPRHKITKRGQNVTFRCDPISEHNRLYWYRQTLGQGPEFLTYFQNEAQLEKSRLLSDRFSAERPKGSFSTLEIQRTEQGDSAMYLCASSFTANGYTFGSGTRLTVV.

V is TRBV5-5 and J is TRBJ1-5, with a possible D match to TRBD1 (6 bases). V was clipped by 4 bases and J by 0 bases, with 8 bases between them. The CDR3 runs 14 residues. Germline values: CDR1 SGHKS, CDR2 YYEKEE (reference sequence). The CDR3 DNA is TGTGCCAGCAGCAGGGACATTAGCAATCAGCCCCAGCATTTT. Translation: CASSRDISNQPQHF.

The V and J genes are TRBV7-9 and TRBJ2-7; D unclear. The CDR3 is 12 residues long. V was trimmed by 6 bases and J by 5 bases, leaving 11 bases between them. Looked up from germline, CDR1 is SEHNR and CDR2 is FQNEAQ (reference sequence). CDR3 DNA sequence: TGTGCCAGCAGATCCCAGGCTGACGAGCAGTACTTC. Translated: CASRSQADEQYF.

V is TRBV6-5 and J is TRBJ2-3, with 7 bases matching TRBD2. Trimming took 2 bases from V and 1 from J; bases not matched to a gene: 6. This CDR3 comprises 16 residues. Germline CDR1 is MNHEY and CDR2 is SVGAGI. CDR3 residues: CASSYLGGGGTDTQYF. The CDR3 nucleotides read TGTGCCAGCAGTTACCTCGGCGGGGGTGGCACAGATACGCAGTATTTT.

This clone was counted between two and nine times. The CDR3 coding sequence is TGTGCCAGCAGCTGGAGCGGGGGGGCCCCAGATACGCAGTATTTT. It specifies CASSWSGGAPDTQYF. The chain has TRBV7-9 and TRBJ2-3, with TRBD2 matching over 10 bases. This CDR3 is built from 15 residues. CDR1 SEHNR and CDR2 FQNEAQ come from the germline V gene (reference sequence). J gave up 4 bases and V 4 bases, and 5 bases lay outside the gene matches.

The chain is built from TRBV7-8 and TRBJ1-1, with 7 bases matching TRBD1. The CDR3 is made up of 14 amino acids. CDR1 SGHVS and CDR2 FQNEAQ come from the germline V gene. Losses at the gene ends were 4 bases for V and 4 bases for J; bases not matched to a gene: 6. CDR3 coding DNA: TGTGCCAGCAGCTACCGGGACAGTAGCACTGAAGCTTTCTTT. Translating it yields CASSYRDSSTEAFF.

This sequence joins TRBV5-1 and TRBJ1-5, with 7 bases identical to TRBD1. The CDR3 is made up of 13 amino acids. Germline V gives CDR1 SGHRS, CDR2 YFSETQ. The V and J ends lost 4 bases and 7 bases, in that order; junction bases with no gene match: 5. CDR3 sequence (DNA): TGCGCCAGCAGCAACGACAGGGACCAGCCCCAGCATTTT. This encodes CASSNDRDQPQHF.

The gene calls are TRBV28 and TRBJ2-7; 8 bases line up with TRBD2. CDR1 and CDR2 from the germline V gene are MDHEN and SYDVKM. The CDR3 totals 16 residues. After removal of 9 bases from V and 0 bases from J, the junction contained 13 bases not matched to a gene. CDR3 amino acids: CASQGQLAVSSYEQYF. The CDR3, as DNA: TGTGCCAGTCAGGGGCAACTAGCGGTGAGCTCCTACGAGCAGTACTTC.

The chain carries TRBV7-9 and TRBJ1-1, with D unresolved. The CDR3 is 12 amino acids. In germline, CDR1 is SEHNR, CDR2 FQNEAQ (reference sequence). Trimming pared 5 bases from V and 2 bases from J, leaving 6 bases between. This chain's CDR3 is CASSVLNTEAFF. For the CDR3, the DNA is TGTGCCAGCAGCGTCCTAAACACTGAAGCTTTCTTT.

CDR3 protein: CALRGRGGLPDTQYF. The DNA for the CDR3 is TGTGCCCTCCGGGGGAGGGGAGGCCTACCAGATACGCAGTATTTT. The chain employs TRBV5-4 and TRBJ2-3, with 7 nucleotides matching TRBD2. Looked up from germline, CDR1 is SGHNT and CDR2 is YYREEE (reference sequence). Losses at the gene ends were 10 bases for V and 4 bases for J; bases not matched to a gene: 15. This CDR3 has 15 residues. The full variable domain, completed using reference TRBV5-4 and TRBJ2-3, is ETGVTQSPTHLIKTRGQQVTLRCSSQSGHNTVSWYQQALGQGPQFIFQYYREEENGRGNFPPRFSGLQFPNYSSELNVNALELDDSALYLCALRGRGGLPDTQYFGPGTRLTVL.

In DNA, the CDR3 is TGTGCCAGCAGCTTGGGACACCAATCCTACGAGCAGTACTTC. Its protein product is CASSLGHQSYEQYF. The V call is TRBV7-8, the J call TRBJ2-7, with a weak D call TRBD1 (6 bases). The length of the CDR3 is 14 residues. Germline loops: CDR1 SGHVS, CDR2 FQNEAQ. V dropped 3 bases and J dropped 1 base, with 10 bases sitting between them.

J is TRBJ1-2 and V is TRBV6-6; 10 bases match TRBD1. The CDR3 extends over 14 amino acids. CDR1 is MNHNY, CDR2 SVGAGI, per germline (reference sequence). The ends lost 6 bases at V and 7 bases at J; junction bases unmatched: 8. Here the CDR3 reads CASRDRGRVSGYTF. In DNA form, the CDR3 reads TGTGCCAGCAGAGACAGGGGGCGGGTCTCTGGCTACACCTTC.

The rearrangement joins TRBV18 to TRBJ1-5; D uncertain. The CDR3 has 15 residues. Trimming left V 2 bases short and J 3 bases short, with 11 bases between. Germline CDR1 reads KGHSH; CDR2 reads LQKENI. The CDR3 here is CASSPTVGNNQPQHF. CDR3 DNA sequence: TGTGCCAGCTCACCAACTGTCGGTAACAATCAGCCCCAGCATTTT.

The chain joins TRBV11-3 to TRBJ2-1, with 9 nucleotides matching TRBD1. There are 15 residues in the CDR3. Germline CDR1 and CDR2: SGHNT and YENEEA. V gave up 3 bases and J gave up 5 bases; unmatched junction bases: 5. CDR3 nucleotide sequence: TGTGCCAGCAGCTTCCGGGACAGGGAGAACAATGAGCAGTTCTTC. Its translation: CASSFRDRENNEQFF. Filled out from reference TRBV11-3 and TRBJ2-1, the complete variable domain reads EAGVVQSPRYKIIEKKQPVAFWCNPISGHNTLYWYLQNLGQGPELLIRYENEEAVDDSQLPKDRFSAERLKGVDSTLKIQPAELGDSAVYLCASSFRDRENNEQFFGPGTRLTVL.